Presented here are 2 T cell receptor beta chains from one specimen sequenced in a study of CD8+ T cells in alopecia areata. Reverse transcription of extracted RNA yielded cDNA, which provided the sequencing template. The method was immunoSEQ multiplex PCR; TCRdb's version includes in-frame clones alone and lacks a portion of them. The table includes 110,000 or so clones, approximately 59% detected once. Sequenced: CD8+ T cells sorted from blood. The receptors here all came from a human donor in good health.

By share, this clone counts as medium-sized (0.01 to 0.1%). V usage is TRBV4-1 and J usage is TRBJ2-3, with a weak D call TRBD1 (6 bases). This CDR3 comprises 17 residues. CDR1 is MGHRA, CDR2 YSYEKL, per germline. Trimming shortened V by 4 bases and J by 0 bases, and 17 bases separated the two germline ends. CDR3 sequence: CASSPQPPGESTDTQYF. The CDR3 DNA follows: TGCGCCAGCAGCCCCCAACCGCCAGGGGAAAGCACAGATACGCAGTATTTT.

This clone was picked up a small number of times. V and J are TRBV10-2 and TRBJ2-1; the D gene could be TRBD1 or TRBD2 (5 bases each). The V end lost 0 bases, the J end lost 8 bases, and 8 bases lay between the germline ends. The CDR3 consists of 13 residues. Germline V gives CDR1 WSHSY, CDR2 SAAADI. The CDR3 region has the DNA TGCGCCAGCAGTGAGTCTTTGGGGGATGAGCAGTTCTTC. Encoded protein: CASSESLGDEQFF.